This TCR beta chain was identified in a study of cytomegalovirus exposure and HLA in healthy donors. Only in-frame clones appear in the TCRdb table, and some are missing; sequencing was by immunoSEQ multiplex PCR. The table has 170,000 or so clones, 65% to 85% seen once; the top ten hold 2.8%. The CDR3 length is 13 residues. CDR1 and CDR2 from the germline V gene are SGDLS and YYNGEE. V lost 4 bases and J 7 bases, leaving 9 bases between the germline ends. Material for sequencing was PBMCs. The gene calls are TRBV9 and TRBJ1-6, with D tentatively TRBD1 (6 bases). This receptor was obtained from a woman between 18 and 30 years old in good health and CMV-seropositive. This CDR3 is CASSRDRNSPLHF. The CDR3 nucleotides read TGTGCCAGCAGCAGAGACAGGAATTCACCCCTCCACTTT.